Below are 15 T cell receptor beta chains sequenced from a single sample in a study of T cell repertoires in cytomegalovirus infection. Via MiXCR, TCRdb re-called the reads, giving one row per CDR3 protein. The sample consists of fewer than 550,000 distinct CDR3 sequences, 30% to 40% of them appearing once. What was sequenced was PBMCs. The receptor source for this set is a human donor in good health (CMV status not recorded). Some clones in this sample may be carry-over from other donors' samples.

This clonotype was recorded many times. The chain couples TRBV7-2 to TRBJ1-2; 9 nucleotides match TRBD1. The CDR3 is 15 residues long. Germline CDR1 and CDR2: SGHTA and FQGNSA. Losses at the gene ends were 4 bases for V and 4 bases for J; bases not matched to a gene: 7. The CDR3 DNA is TGTGCCAGCAGCTACCCTTGGGACAGGGTCTATGGCTACACCTTC. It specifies CASSYPWDRVYGYTF. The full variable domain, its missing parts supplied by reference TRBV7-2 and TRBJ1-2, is GAGVSQSPSNKVTEKGKDVELRCDPISGHTALYWYRQSLGQGLEFLIYFQGNSAPDKSGLPSDRFSAERTGGSVSTLTIQRTQQEDSAVYLCASSYPWDRVYGYTFGSGTRLTVV.

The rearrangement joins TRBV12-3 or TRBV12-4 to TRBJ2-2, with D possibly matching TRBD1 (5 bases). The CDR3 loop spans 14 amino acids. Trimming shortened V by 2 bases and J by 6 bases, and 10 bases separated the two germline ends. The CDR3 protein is CASSLQGAAGELFF. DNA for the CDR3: TGTGCCAGCAGTTTACAGGGTGCGGCCGGGGAGCTGTTTTTT.

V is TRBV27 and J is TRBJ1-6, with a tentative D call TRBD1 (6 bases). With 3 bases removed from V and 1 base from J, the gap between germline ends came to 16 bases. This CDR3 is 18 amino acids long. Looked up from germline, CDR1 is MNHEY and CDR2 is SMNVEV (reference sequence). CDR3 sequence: CASSLGWAGASYNSPLHF. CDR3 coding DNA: TGTGCCAGCAGTTTGGGGTGGGCAGGGGCGTCCTATAATTCACCCCTCCACTTT.

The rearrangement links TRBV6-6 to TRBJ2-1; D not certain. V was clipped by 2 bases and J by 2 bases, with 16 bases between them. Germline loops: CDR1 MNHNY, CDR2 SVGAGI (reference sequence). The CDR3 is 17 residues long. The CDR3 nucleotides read TGTGCCAGCAGTTACCCCTCTAATGGTATGGCCTACAATGAGCAGTTCTTC. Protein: CASSYPSNGMAYNEQFF.

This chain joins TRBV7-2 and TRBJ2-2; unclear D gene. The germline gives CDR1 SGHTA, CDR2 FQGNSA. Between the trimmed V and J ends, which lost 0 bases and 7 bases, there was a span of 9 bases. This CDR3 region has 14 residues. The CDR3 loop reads CASSLASIRGELFF. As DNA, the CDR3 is TGTGCCAGCAGCTTAGCCAGTATTCGCGGGGAGCTGTTTTTT.

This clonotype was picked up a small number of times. CDR3 residues: CATSETGTGSYEQYF. Written as DNA, the CDR3 is TGTGCCACCAGTGAAACCGGGACAGGGTCCTACGAGCAGTACTTC. The chain is built from TRBV24-1 and TRBJ2-7; 9 nucleotides align to TRBD1. J lost 1 base, V lost 4 bases, and 4 bases had no gene match. Germline lookup yields CDR1 KGHDR and CDR2 SFDVKD. CDR3 size: 15 residues.

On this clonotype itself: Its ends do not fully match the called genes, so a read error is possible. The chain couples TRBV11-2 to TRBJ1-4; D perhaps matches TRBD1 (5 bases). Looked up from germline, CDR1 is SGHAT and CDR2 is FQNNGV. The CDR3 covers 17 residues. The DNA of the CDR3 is TGTGCCATCAGCGCCACCGGGGGGAGTGCAACTAATGAAAAACTGTTTTTT. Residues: CAISATGGSATNEKLFF.

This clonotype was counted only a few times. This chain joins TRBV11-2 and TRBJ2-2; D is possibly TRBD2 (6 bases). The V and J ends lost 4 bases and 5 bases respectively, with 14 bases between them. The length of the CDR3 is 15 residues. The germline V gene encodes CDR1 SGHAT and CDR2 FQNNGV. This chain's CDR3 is CASSSWGVGTGELFF. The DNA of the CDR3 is TGTGCCAGCAGCTCATGGGGGGTTGGTACCGGGGAGCTGTTTTTT.

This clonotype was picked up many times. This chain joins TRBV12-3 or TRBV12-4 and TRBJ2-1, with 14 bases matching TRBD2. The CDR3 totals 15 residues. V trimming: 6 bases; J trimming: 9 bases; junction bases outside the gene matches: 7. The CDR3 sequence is CASSPTSGGAGEQFF. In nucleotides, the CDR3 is TGTGCCAGCAGCCCGACTAGCGGGGGGGCAGGTGAGCAGTTCTTC.

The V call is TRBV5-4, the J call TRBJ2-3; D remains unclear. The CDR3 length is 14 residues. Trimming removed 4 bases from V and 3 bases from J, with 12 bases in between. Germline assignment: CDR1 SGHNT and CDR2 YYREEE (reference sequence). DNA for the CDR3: TGTGCCAGCAGCCCGTTCATGAATACAGATACGCAGTATTTT. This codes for CASSPFMNTDTQYF.

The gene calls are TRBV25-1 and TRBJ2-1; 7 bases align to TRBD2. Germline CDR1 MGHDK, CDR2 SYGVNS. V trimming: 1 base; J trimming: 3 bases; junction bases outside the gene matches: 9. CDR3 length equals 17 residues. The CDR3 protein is CASSESGQGGFYNEQFF. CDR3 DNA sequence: TGTGCCAGCAGTGAATCTGGTCAGGGAGGGTTCTACAATGAGCAGTTCTTC. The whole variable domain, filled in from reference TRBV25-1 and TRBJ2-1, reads EADIYQTPRYLVIGTGKKITLECSQTMGHDKMYWYQQDPGMELHLIHYSYGVNSTEKGDLSSESTVSRIRTEHFPLTLESARPSHTSQYLCASSESGQGGFYNEQFFGPGTRLTVL.

The CDR3 loop reads CASSLVPVADRSSYNEQFF. The CDR3 nucleotides read TGCGCCAGCAGCTTGGTTCCGGTGGCTGACAGGAGCTCCTACAATGAGCAGTTCTTC. V and J are TRBV5-1 and TRBJ2-1; possibly TRBD1 for D (6 bases). With 0 bases removed from V and 0 bases from J, the gap between germline ends came to 19 bases. The CDR3 is 19 residues long. Per the germline V gene, CDR1 is SGHRS and CDR2 is YFSETQ.

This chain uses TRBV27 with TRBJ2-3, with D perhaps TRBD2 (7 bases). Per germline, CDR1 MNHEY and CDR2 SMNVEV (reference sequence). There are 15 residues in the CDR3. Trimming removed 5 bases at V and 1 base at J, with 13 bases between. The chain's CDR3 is CASSHRGGGTDTQYF. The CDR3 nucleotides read TGTGCCAGCAGTCATAGGGGGGGAGGCACAGATACGCAGTATTTT.

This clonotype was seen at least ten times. The CDR3 loop reads CASSLAQSNYEQYF. The CDR3 DNA follows: TGTGCCAGCAGCTTAGCACAGTCGAACTACGAGCAGTACTTC. The J gene is TRBJ2-7, the V gene TRBV11-2, with D uncertain. In germline, CDR1 is SGHAT, CDR2 FQNNGV. Trimming removed 1 base at V and 3 bases at J, with 10 bases between. This CDR3 is 14 amino acids long.

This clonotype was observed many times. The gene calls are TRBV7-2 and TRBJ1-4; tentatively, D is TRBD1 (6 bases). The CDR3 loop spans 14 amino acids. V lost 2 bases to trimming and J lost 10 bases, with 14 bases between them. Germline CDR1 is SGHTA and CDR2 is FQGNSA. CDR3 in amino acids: CASSLRGDIGKLFF. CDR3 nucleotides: TGTGCCAGCAGCTTAAGGGGGGACATTGGAAAACTGTTTTTT.